This T cell receptor (beta chain) originates from a study of blood T cell repertoires in COVID-19. Study-level information: The analysed material was cDNA or gDNA that came from T cells, B-cell-depleted T cells, or PBMCs.

The CDR3 consists of 15 residues. V was trimmed by 0 bases and J by 4 bases, leaving 13 bases between them. Germline V CDR1 and CDR2: SGHNT, YYREEE (reference sequence). Original data processing: Amplified reference gene primers provided the basis for estimating nucleated cell counts. The table came from immunoSEQ multiplex PCR; TCRdb's copy has only in-frame clones and leaves some out. The V and J calls and clone size are taken from that table; D and trimming were inferred from the DNA. The sample carries about 99,000 clones, 90% to 95% recorded once. The receptor's source is a human donor in a cohort sampled during active COVID-19. The J gene is TRBJ1-1, the V gene TRBV5-4, with D possibly TRBD1 on 6 matching bases. The sample consisted of peripheral blood. CDR3 sequence (DNA): TGTGCCAGCAGCTTGGTTGCAGGGGAGGGCACTGAAGCTTTCTTT. Translation: CASSLVAGEGTEAFF.